This T cell receptor (beta chain) was recorded in a study of identical twins. This clonotype showed up many times. In TCRdb, the 5' RACE reads were re-called with MiXCR into one record per CDR3 protein. The table shows about 220,000 distinct CDR3 sequences, with around 6.5% occurring only once. This same sample was also part of a study on T cells expressing NK-cell markers.

The receptor was isolated from a woman aged 18-29 years in good health. The source material was CD8+ T cells sorted from blood.

CDR3 sequence reads: CASSPKSYEQYF. The DNA of the CDR3 is TGTGCCAGCAGCCCCAAGTCCTACGAGCAGTACTTC. The chain combines TRBV3-1 with TRBJ2-7; no reliable D call. This CDR3 comprises 12 residues. Germline V CDR1 and CDR2: LGHDT, YNNKEL (reference sequence). With 4 bases removed from V and 1 base from J, the gap between germline ends came to 5 bases.